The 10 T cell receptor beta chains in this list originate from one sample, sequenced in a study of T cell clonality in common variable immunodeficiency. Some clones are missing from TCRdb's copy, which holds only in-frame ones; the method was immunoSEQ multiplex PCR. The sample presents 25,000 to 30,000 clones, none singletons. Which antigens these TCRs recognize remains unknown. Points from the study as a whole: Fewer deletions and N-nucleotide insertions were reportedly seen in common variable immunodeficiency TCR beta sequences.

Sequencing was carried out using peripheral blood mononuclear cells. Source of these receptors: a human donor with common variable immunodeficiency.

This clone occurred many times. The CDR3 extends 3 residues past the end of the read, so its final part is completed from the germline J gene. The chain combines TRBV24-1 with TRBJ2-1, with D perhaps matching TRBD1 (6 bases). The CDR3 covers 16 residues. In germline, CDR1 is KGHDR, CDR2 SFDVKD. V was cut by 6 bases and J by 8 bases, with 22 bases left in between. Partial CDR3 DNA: TGTGCCACCAGTACTGGCATGGGACACCCTAGGGATGAG. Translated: CATSTGMGHPRDE. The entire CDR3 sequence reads CATSTGMGHPRDEQFF.

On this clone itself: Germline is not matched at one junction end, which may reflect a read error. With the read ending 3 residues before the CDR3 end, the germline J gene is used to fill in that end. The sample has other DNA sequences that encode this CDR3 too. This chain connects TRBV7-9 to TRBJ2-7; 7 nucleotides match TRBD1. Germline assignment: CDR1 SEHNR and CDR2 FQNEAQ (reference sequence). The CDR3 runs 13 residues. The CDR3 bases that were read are TGTTCCAGCAGCTTAAAGGGGGCATACGAG. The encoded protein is CSSSLKGAYE. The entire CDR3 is CSSSLKGAYEQYF.

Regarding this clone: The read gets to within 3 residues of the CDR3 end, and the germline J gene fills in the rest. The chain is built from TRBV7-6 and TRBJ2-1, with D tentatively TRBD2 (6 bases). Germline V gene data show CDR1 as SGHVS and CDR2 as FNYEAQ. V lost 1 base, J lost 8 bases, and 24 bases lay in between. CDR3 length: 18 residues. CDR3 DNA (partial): TGTGCCAGCAGCTTAGATCATGTGAGGGTGAGGTGGGGGGATGAG. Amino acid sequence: CASSLDHVRVRWGDE. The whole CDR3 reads CASSLDHVRVRWGDEQFF.

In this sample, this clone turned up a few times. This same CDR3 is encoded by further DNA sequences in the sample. The covered CDR3 bases are TGTGCCTGGAGTGTAGGGGTAAGGCAGCCC. Translation: CAWSVGVRQP. The whole CDR3 protein is CAWSVGVRQPQHF. The V and J genes are TRBV30 and TRBJ1-5; a weak D match, TRBD1 (5 bases). The DNA ends 3 residues before the CDR3 does, and the rest of the CDR3 is filled in from the germline J gene. The CDR3 has 13 amino acids. CDR1 and CDR2 (germline): GTSNPN, SVGIG (reference sequence). Trimming left V 0 bases short and J 7 bases short, with 10 bases between. The variable domain in full, with the rest retrieved from reference TRBV30 and TRBJ1-5, is SQTIHQWPATLVQPVGSPLSLECTVEGTSNPNLYWYRQAAGRGLQLLFYSVGIGQISSEVPQNLSASRPQDRQFILSSKKLLLSDSGFYLCAWSVGVRQPQHFGDGTRLSIL.

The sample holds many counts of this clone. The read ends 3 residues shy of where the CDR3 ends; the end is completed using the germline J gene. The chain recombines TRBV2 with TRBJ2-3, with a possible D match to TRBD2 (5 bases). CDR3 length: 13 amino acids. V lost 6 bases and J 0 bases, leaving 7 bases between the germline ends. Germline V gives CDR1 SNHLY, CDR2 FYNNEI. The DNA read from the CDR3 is TGTGCCAGCAGGGACTGGAGCACAGATACG. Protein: CASRDWSTDT. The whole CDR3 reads CASRDWSTDTQYF.

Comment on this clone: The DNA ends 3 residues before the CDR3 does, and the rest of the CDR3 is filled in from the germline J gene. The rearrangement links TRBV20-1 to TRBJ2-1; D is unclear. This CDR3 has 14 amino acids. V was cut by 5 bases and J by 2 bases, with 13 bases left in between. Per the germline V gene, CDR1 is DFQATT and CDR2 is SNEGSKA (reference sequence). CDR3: CSALSPPAYNEQFF. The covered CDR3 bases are TGCAGTGCTCTTAGCCCCCCGGCCTACAATGAG.

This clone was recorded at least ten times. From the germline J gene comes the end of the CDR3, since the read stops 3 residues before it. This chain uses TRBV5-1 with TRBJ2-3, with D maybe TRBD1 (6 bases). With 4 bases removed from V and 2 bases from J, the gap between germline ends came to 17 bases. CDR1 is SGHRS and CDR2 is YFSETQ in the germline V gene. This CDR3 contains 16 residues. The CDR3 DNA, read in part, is TGCGCCAGCAGCCTGGGGACACGAGAAAACACAGATACG. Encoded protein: CASSLGTRENTDT. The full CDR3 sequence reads CASSLGTRENTDTQYF.

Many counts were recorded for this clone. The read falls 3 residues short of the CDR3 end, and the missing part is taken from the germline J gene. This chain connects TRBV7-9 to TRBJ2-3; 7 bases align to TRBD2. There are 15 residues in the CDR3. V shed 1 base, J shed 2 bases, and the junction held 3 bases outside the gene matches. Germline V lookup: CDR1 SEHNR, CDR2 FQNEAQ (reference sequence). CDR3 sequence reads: CASSLVRDYTDTQYF. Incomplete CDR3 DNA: TGTGCCAGCAGCTTAGTCCGGGACTACACAGATACG.

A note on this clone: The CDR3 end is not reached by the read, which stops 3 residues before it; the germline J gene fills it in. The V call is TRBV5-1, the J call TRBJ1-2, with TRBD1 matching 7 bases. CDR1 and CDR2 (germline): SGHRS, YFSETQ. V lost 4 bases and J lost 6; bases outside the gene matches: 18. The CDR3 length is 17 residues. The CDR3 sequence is CASSLIGQARGSDGYTF. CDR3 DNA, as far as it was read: TGCGCCAGCAGCCTTATCGGACAGGCTCGGGGGTCGGATGGC.

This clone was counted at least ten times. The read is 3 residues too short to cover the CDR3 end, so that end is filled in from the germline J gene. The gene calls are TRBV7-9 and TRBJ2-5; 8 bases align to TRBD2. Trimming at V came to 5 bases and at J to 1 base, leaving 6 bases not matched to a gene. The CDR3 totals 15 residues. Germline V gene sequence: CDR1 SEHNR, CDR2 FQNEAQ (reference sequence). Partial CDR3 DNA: TGTGCCAGCAGCACCACCGGACTAGCCCAAGAGACC. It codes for CASSTTGLAQET. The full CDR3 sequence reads CASSTTGLAQETQYF.